This T cell receptor beta chain was identified in a study of monozygotic twins with cystic fibrosis. Study-wide background: With about 15 PCR cycles, barcoded libraries came from about 3 micrograms of fragmented DNA.

The CDR3 consists of 18 residues. From germline, CDR1 is SGHNT and CDR2 YYREEE (reference sequence). V lost 4 bases to trimming and J lost 5 bases; unmatched junction nucleotides: 18. Data came from immunoSEQ multiplex PCR; TCRdb stores just in-frame clones and leaves some out. Of over 30,000 clones in the sample, under 95% were seen once. Study-level findings and limits: Age, concordance and disease severity did not associate with shared CDR3 numbers. Clonality was generally low (median roughly 0.0095), higher in the most severe patients. J usage was most co-twin-similar in 8 of 16 pairs, V in 13.

With regard to this clone: The antigen is unknown.

The sequenced sample was blood. This TCR was recovered from a boy between 2 and 10 years old with cystic fibrosis. The rearrangement uses TRBV5-4 and TRBJ1-1; 9 nucleotides align to TRBD1. The CDR3 nucleotides are TGTGCCAGCAGCCCTAACGGACAGGGGAGAATCCTGATTACTGAAGCTTTCTTT. Translating gives CASSPNGQGRILITEAFF. Based on the CDR3 plus reference TRBV5-4 and TRBJ1-1, the full variable domain is ETGVTQSPTHLIKTRGQQVTLRCSSQSGHNTVSWYQQALGQGPQFIFQYYREEENGRGNFPPRFSGLQFPNYSSELNVNALELDDSALYLCASSPNGQGRILITEAFFGQGTRLTVV.